The TCR beta chain described here comes from a study of OX40 agonist ivuxolimab in advanced cancers. Across the whole study: In this cohort, patients received ivuxolimab, an agonistic anti-OX40 (CD134) antibody.

Patients were ineligible given autoimmune disease history or systemic immunosuppression. Produced via immunoSEQ multiplex PCR; TCRdb's table is partial and in-frame only. The sample records around 70,000 clones, around 83% being singletons. Trimming cost V 1 base and J 3 bases, with 18 bases left between them. The CDR3 is 17 amino acids. Germline CDR1 is SGHDN and CDR2 is FVKESK. This chain joins TRBV14 and TRBJ1-1, with D perhaps TRBD1 (5 bases). Sequencing used CD4+ or CD8+ T cells sorted from blood, obtained in a trial of the OX40 agonist ivuxolimab. The sequence derives from an adult with an advanced solid tumor such as melanoma, head and neck, liver or kidney cancer. CDR3 in DNA: TGTGCCAGCAGCCAAGTGCAGGGAGTTTTGATGGACACTGAAGCTTTCTTT. Protein sequence: CASSQVQGVLMDTEAFF. Full variable domain (missing parts from reference TRBV14 and TRBJ1-1): EAGVTQFPSHSVIEKGQTVTLRCDPISGHDNLYWYRRVMGKEIKFLLHFVKESKQDESGMPNNRFLAERTGGTYSTLKVQPAELEDSGVYFCASSQVQGVLMDTEAFFGQGTRLTVV.